The rows below give T cell receptor beta chains drawn from one sample of a study of T cells in Graves' hyperthyroidism and ophthalmopathy. TCRdb itself ran the multiplex PCR reads through MiXCR, one entry per CDR3 protein. The sample comprises 500,000 to 750,000 distinct CDR3 sequences, roughly 14% of which are singletons, and around 7.3% rests with the top ten. Sequenced material: blood. All receptors derive from a woman in her twenties or thirties with Graves' hyperthyroidism. The CDR3 runs from the conserved cysteine through the conserved F or W. Each record gives: V gene, clone size, J gene, D gene, CDR3 protein, CDR3 DNA. A D gene is named only where the DNA matches it firmly. Size is omitted from some rows. Given values are once, few, many or a class for expanded clones.

V gene: TRBV27; clone size: many; J gene: TRBJ2-1; D gene: NA; CDR3 protein: CASSSLLGTDEQFF; CDR3 DNA: TGTGCCAGCAGTTCCTTACTCGGGACCGATGAGCAGTTCTTC
V gene: TRBV28; clone size: NA; J gene: TRBJ1-4; D gene: NA; CDR3 protein: CASRRRDNSNEKLFF; CDR3 DNA: TGTGCCAGCAGGCGTCGGGACAATTCTAATGAAAAACTGTTTTTT
V gene: TRBV5-4; clone size: NA; J gene: TRBJ2-4; D gene: NA; CDR3 protein: CASSKGVLAKNIQYF; CDR3 DNA: TGTGCCAGCAGCAAAGGGGTTCTCGCCAAAAACATTCAGTACTTC
V gene: TRBV2; clone size: many; J gene: TRBJ2-3; D gene: TRBD2; CDR3 protein: CASKLAGGADTQYF; CDR3 DNA: TGTGCCAGCAAACTAGCGGGAGGAGCAGATACGCAGTATTTT
V gene: TRBV28; clone size: many; J gene: TRBJ2-7; D gene: TRBD1; CDR3 protein: CASSIWGQSRAYEQYF; CDR3 DNA: TGTGCCAGCAGTATATGGGGACAGTCCCGGGCCTACGAGCAGTACTTC
V gene: TRBV27; clone size: many; J gene: TRBJ1-1; D gene: TRBD1; CDR3 protein: CASQDRGTEAFF; CDR3 DNA: TGTGCCAGCCAGGACAGGGGTACTGAAGCTTTCTTT
V gene: TRBV4-2; clone size: few; J gene: TRBJ1-1; D gene: NA; CDR3 protein: CASSQVTPGKNTEAFF; CDR3 DNA: TGTGCCAGCAGCCAAGTAACTCCAGGGAAGAACACTGAAGCTTTCTTT
V gene: TRBV5-1; clone size: many; J gene: TRBJ1-1; D gene: TRBD1; CDR3 protein: CASSPTGSDTEAFF; CDR3 DNA: TGCGCCAGCAGCCCGACAGGGAGCGACACTGAAGCTTTCTTT
V gene: TRBV12-3/TRBV12-4; clone size: many; J gene: TRBJ2-1; D gene: TRBD1; CDR3 protein: CASSINRGPYNEQFF; CDR3 DNA: TGTGCCAGCAGTATTAACAGGGGGCCCTACAATGAGCAGTTCTTC
V gene: TRBV7-9; clone size: NA; J gene: TRBJ2-1; D gene: TRBD2; CDR3 protein: CASSFPTSGNYNEQFF; CDR3 DNA: TGTGCCAGCAGCTTTCCGACTAGCGGGAATTACAATGAGCAGTTCTTC
V gene: TRBV3-1; clone size: many; J gene: TRBJ2-1; D gene: NA; CDR3 protein: CASSLLAGINEQFF; CDR3 DNA: TGTGCCAGCAGCCTTCTGGCAGGAATCAATGAGCAGTTCTTC
V gene: TRBV27; clone size: many; J gene: TRBJ2-7; D gene: TRBD2; CDR3 protein: CASNPAPTSGLSYEQYF; CDR3 DNA: TGTGCCAGCAACCCCGCTCCGACTAGCGGGCTCTCCTACGAGCAGTACTTC
V gene: TRBV6-1; clone size: NA; J gene: TRBJ2-1; D gene: NA; CDR3 protein: CASSEPPDGTIRNEQFF; CDR3 DNA: TGTGCCAGCAGTGAACCCCCCGACGGAACCATTAGGAATGAGCAGTTCTTC
V gene: TRBV7-9; clone size: NA; J gene: TRBJ2-7; D gene: TRBD1; CDR3 protein: CASSLSPGQGDGQYF; CDR3 DNA: TGTGCCAGCAGCTTAAGCCCGGGACAGGGTGACGGGCAGTACTTC
V gene: TRBV29-1; clone size: NA; J gene: TRBJ2-4; D gene: TRBD1; CDR3 protein: CSARQGEYIQYF; CDR3 DNA: TGCAGCGCCCGACAGGGGGAATACATTCAGTACTTC
V gene: TRBV5-1; clone size: few; J gene: TRBJ1-1; D gene: TRBD1; CDR3 protein: CASSPTGTGTEAFF; CDR3 DNA: TGCGCCAGCAGCCCGACCGGGACAGGGACTGAAGCTTTCTTT
V gene: TRBV4-1; clone size: NA; J gene: TRBJ1-5; D gene: NA; CDR3 protein: CASSQRTNQPQHF; CDR3 DNA: TGCGCCAGCAGCCAAAGGACCAATCAGCCCCAGCATTTT
V gene: TRBV5-1; clone size: many; J gene: TRBJ2-1; D gene: NA; CDR3 protein: CASSLVGTSDNEQFF; CDR3 DNA: TGCGCCAGCAGCTTGGTAGGGACTTCAGACAATGAGCAGTTCTTC
V gene: TRBV27; clone size: many; J gene: TRBJ1-1; D gene: TRBD1; CDR3 protein: CASSRGQENTEAFF; CDR3 DNA: TGTGCCAGCAGTCGGGGACAGGAGAACACTGAAGCTTTCTTT
V gene: TRBV20-1; clone size: few; J gene: TRBJ2-7; D gene: TRBD2; CDR3 protein: CSASPGREYEQYF; CDR3 DNA: TGCAGTGCTAGCCCCGGGAGGGAGTACGAGCAGTACTTC
V gene: TRBV6-2/TRBV6-3; clone size: many; J gene: TRBJ2-1; D gene: NA; CDR3 protein: CASSYRGLQNNEQFF; CDR3 DNA: TGTGCCAGCAGTTACAGGGGACTCCAGAACAATGAGCAGTTCTTC
V gene: TRBV30; clone size: many; J gene: TRBJ2-7; D gene: NA; CDR3 protein: CAWSVKRVDYEQYF; CDR3 DNA: TGTGCCTGGAGTGTTAAGAGGGTCGACTACGAGCAGTACTTC
V gene: TRBV30; clone size: many; J gene: TRBJ2-5; D gene: NA; CDR3 protein: CAWSVLAVQETQYF; CDR3 DNA: TGTGCCTGGAGTGTACTGGCGGTGCAAGAGACCCAGTACTTC
V gene: TRBV6-1; clone size: many; J gene: TRBJ2-1; D gene: TRBD2; CDR3 protein: CASSGAASGTSGRVWYNEQFF; CDR3 DNA: TGTGCCAGCAGTGGGGCCGCCTCCGGGACTAGCGGGAGGGTATGGTACAATGAGCAGTTCTTC
V gene: TRBV6-1; clone size: NA; J gene: TRBJ2-1; D gene: TRBD2; CDR3 protein: CASSKTSDEQFF; CDR3 DNA: TGTGCCAGCAGCAAGACTAGCGATGAGCAGTTCTTC
V gene: TRBV28; clone size: many; J gene: TRBJ2-5; D gene: TRBD2; CDR3 protein: CASSTAGAGIETQYF; CDR3 DNA: TGTGCCAGCAGTACAGCGGGAGCGGGCATAGAGACCCAGTACTTC
V gene: TRBV28; clone size: many; J gene: TRBJ2-7; D gene: NA; CDR3 protein: CATRVPYEQYF; CDR3 DNA: TGTGCCACCAGGGTTCCCTACGAGCAGTACTTC
V gene: TRBV9; clone size: many; J gene: TRBJ2-2; D gene: NA; CDR3 protein: CASSVADRPSNTGELFF; CDR3 DNA: TGTGCCAGCAGCGTGGCCGACAGGCCGTCGAACACCGGGGAGCTGTTTTTT
V gene: TRBV28; clone size: many; J gene: TRBJ2-7; D gene: TRBD2; CDR3 protein: CASSAHSPGLAAYEQYF; CDR3 DNA: TGTGCCAGCAGTGCCCATAGTCCGGGACTAGCGGCCTACGAGCAGTACTTC
V gene: TRBV4-3; clone size: many; J gene: TRBJ1-1; D gene: NA; CDR3 protein: CASSQVSDWGTEAFF; CDR3 DNA: TGCGCCAGCAGCCAAGTTTCGGATTGGGGCACTGAAGCTTTCTTT
V gene: TRBV2; clone size: many; J gene: TRBJ2-4; D gene: NA; CDR3 protein: CASSASLLAKNIQYF; CDR3 DNA: TGTGCCAGCAGTGCATCCTTGCTAGCCAAAAACATTCAGTACTTC
V gene: TRBV7-9; clone size: NA; J gene: TRBJ1-2; D gene: NA; CDR3 protein: CASSSQVAYGYTF; CDR3 DNA: TGTGCCAGCAGCTCCCAGGTGGCCTATGGCTACACCTTC
V gene: TRBV7-8; clone size: few; J gene: TRBJ2-7; D gene: NA; CDR3 protein: CASSFNGASYEQYF; CDR3 DNA: TGTGCCAGCAGCTTCAACGGGGCTTCCTACGAGCAGTACTTC
V gene: TRBV20-1; clone size: NA; J gene: TRBJ2-7; D gene: NA; CDR3 protein: CSARDGFRAPYEQYF; CDR3 DNA: TGCAGTGCTAGAGATGGTTTCCGGGCCCCCTACGAGCAGTACTTC
V gene: TRBV19; clone size: few; J gene: TRBJ2-1; D gene: TRBD2; CDR3 protein: CASSTPGLVSYNEQFF; CDR3 DNA: TGTGCCAGTAGTACCCCGGGACTAGTCTCCTACAATGAGCAGTTCTTC
V gene: TRBV6-6; clone size: many; J gene: TRBJ2-7; D gene: NA; CDR3 protein: CASSYVQGYEQYF; CDR3 DNA: TGTGCCAGCAGTTACGTTCAGGGCTACGAGCAGTACTTC
V gene: TRBV5-1; clone size: NA; J gene: TRBJ1-5; D gene: TRBD1; CDR3 protein: CASSKTGVRNQPQHF; CDR3 DNA: TGCGCCAGCAGCAAAACAGGGGTTCGCAATCAGCCCCAGCATTTT